This T cell receptor (beta chain) was sequenced during a study of blood T cell repertoires in COVID-19. The CDR3 runs 17 residues. Germline-derived CDR1 and CDR2 are SGHRS and YFSETQ. With 1 base removed from V and 7 bases from J, the gap between germline ends came to 24 bases. Assay used: immunoSEQ multiplex PCR; TCRdb lists only in-frame clones, some missing. Of roughly 350,000 clones in the sample, approximately 87% were seen once. The rearrangement links TRBV5-1 to TRBJ2-7; D may be TRBD2 (5 bases). Material: peripheral blood. This clonotype originated in a woman in her twenties or thirties with COVID-19, enrolled during active disease. The chain's CDR3 is CASSLFPRGGPAPEQYF. In DNA, the CDR3 is TGCGCCAGCAGCTTGTTCCCTCGAGGAGGCCCCGCGCCGGAGCAGTACTTC.